Below are 30 T cell receptor beta chains sequenced from a single sample in a study of blood T cell repertoires in COVID-19. TCRdb keeps only in-frame clones here, not all; method: immunoSEQ multiplex PCR. Here the sample spans about 180,000 clones, 86% being singletons. Material for sequencing was PBMCs or T cells enriched from blood (not recorded which). Every receptor here comes from a woman aged 30 to 39 who had recovered from COVID-19.

The chain carries TRBV6-5 and TRBJ1-3, with a tentative D call TRBD1 (5 bases). Germline CDR1 reads MNHEY; CDR2 reads SVGAGI. V lost 0 bases, J lost 3 bases, and 12 bases lay in between. This CDR3 is built from 16 residues. Written as DNA, the CDR3 is TGTGCCAGCAGTTACTCGTCAGGGACTGTTGGAAACACCATATATTTT. Translating it yields CASSYSSGTVGNTIYF.

The rearrangement uses TRBV6-2 or TRBV6-3 and TRBJ1-1, with D perhaps matching TRBD1 (6 bases). Trimming took 2 bases from V and 7 from J, leaving 11 bases between them. This CDR3 comprises 13 residues. Looked up from germline, CDR1 is MNHEY and CDR2 is SVGEGT. CDR3 residues: CASSYGGASEAFF. CDR3 nucleotides: TGTGCCAGCAGTTACGGGGGGGCGAGTGAAGCTTTCTTT.

V usage is TRBV3-1 (or the pseudogene TRBV3-2) and J usage is TRBJ2-7; D is possibly TRBD1 (5 bases). From germline, CDR1 is LGHDT and CDR2 YNNKEL (reference sequence). There are 13 residues in the CDR3. The ends were cut back, 3 bases at V and 3 bases at J, with 9 bases in the middle. CDR3 DNA: TGTGCCAGCAGCCACACACAGGACTACGAGCAGTACTTC. Translating gives CASSHTQDYEQYF.

This chain joins TRBV6-6 and TRBJ1-2; 11 nucleotides agree with TRBD1. Germline CDR1 is MNHNY and CDR2 is SVGAGI (reference sequence). J lost 4 bases, V lost 5 bases, and 9 bases had no gene match. CDR3 length: 16 amino acids. The CDR3 reads CASSKLRDRGAYGYTF. CDR3 DNA: TGTGCCAGCAGTAAGCTCCGGGACAGGGGGGCCTATGGCTACACCTTC.

The chain links TRBV4-1 to TRBJ1-1; 7 nucleotides agree with TRBD1. The germline CDR1 and CDR2 sequences are MGHRA and YSYEKL. CDR3 length: 15 residues. The trim removed 1 base at V and 0 bases at J, leaving 2 bases unmatched. The CDR3: CASSQVGQLNTEAFF. The CDR3 DNA is TGCGCCAGCAGCCAAGTGGGACAGTTGAACACTGAAGCTTTCTTT.

The chain recombines TRBV19 with TRBJ1-1, with 7 nucleotides matching TRBD1. Germline lookup yields CDR1 LNHDA and CDR2 SQIVND (reference sequence). This CDR3 region has 13 residues. Losses at the gene ends were 4 bases for V and 4 bases for J; bases not matched to a gene: 3. The CDR3 DNA reads as TGTGCCAGTAGTACCGCAGGGGGCACTGAAGCTTTCTTT. Translated, it gives CASSTAGGTEAFF.

V is TRBV4-2 and J is TRBJ1-1, with TRBD1 identical over 12 bases. The CDR3 loop spans 21 amino acids. Trimming took 7 bases from V and 3 from J; bases not matched to a gene: 24. Germline assignment: CDR1 LGHNA and CDR2 YNFKEQ. The CDR3, as DNA: TGTGCCAGCACCCATACACCGGGACAGGGGGCGCAGAGGTACGTCGACACTGAAGCTTTCTTT. Protein sequence: CASTHTPGQGAQRYVDTEAFF.

The rearrangement uses TRBV19 and TRBJ1-5; no firm D call. Trimming took off 5 bases at V and 3 bases at J, with 11 bases between the two ends. This CDR3 comprises 14 residues. Germline assignment: CDR1 LNHDA and CDR2 SQIVND (reference sequence). In nucleotides, the CDR3 is TGTGCCAGTAGTTGGCAGGTCCTCAATCAGCCCCAGCATTTT. As protein: CASSWQVLNQPQHF.

V is TRBV11-2 and J is TRBJ1-2; no definite D call. Germline V gives CDR1 SGHAT, CDR2 FQNNGV. The CDR3 is 13 amino acids. V was cut by 2 bases and J by 6 bases, with 10 bases left in between. CDR3 residues: CASSLQQLDGYTF. DNA for the CDR3: TGTGCCAGCAGCTTACAACAGCTGGATGGCTACACCTTC.

The rearrangement links TRBV4-1 to TRBJ2-7, with D possibly matching TRBD2 (6 bases). Germline V gene sequence: CDR1 MGHRA, CDR2 YSYEKL. Trimming took 0 bases from V and 7 from J, leaving 7 bases between them. The CDR3 loop spans 12 amino acids. DNA for the CDR3: TGCGCCAGCAGCCAAGAGGGGAGGGAGCAGTACTTC. It specifies CASSQEGREQYF.

The CDR3 DNA reads TGTGCCAGCAGTTTACCCCGGACAAACGGGGAGCTGTTTTTT. Its protein is CASSLPRTNGELFF. The chain carries TRBV28 and TRBJ2-2, with D possibly matching TRBD1 (5 bases). V shed 2 bases and J shed 7 bases, with 11 bases lying between them. The length of the CDR3 is 14 residues. The germline gives CDR1 MDHEN, CDR2 SYDVKM.

The chain couples TRBV9 to TRBJ2-7, with TRBD1 matching 7 bases. CDR3 length equals 14 residues. J gave up 0 bases and V 6 bases, and 6 bases lay outside the gene matches. Germline V gives CDR1 SGDLS, CDR2 YYNGEE. Here the CDR3 reads CASTPGQSSYEQYF. DNA for the CDR3: TGTGCCAGCACCCCGGGACAGAGCTCCTACGAGCAGTACTTC.

J is TRBJ2-1 and V is TRBV10-1; TRBD2 matches 10 bases. From germline, CDR1 is WNHNN and CDR2 SYGVQD (reference sequence). The CDR3 is 19 amino acids. V was pared by 4 bases and J by 7 bases, with 19 bases of the junction left unmatched. CDR3 in amino acids: CASSGSTPGLAPRGNEQFF. CDR3 DNA sequence: TGCGCCAGCAGTGGCTCTACCCCGGGACTAGCGCCACGGGGAAATGAGCAGTTCTTC.

The count of this clone is one. CDR3 amino acids: CATKPPGSYGYTF. In DNA, the CDR3 is TGTGCCACCAAACCTCCAGGGTCCTATGGCTACACCTTC. The chain is built from TRBV15 and TRBJ1-2; D is perhaps TRBD1 (5 bases). The germline V gene encodes CDR1 LNHNV and CDR2 YYDKDF (reference sequence). The CDR3 sequence is 13 residues long. Trimming pared 7 bases from V and 4 bases from J, leaving 13 bases between.

CDR3 sequence: CASSLGRGSNYGYTF. CDR3 coding DNA: TGTGCCAGCAGCCTAGGCCGAGGTTCTAACTATGGCTACACCTTC. The V call is TRBV14, the J call TRBJ1-2; D unclear. The CDR3 is 15 residues long. CDR1 and CDR2 (germline): SGHDN, FVKESK. The germline V and J ends were trimmed by 4 bases and 0 bases, with 12 bases remaining between them.

The gene calls are TRBV14 and TRBJ2-1; D is uncertain. The length of the CDR3 is 14 residues. Trimming removed 0 bases at V and 6 bases at J, with 9 bases between. In germline, CDR1 is SGHDN, CDR2 FVKESK. The CDR3 sequence: CASSQDGSFNEQFF. In nucleotides, the CDR3 is TGTGCCAGCAGCCAAGATGGCAGTTTCAATGAGCAGTTCTTC.

The J gene is TRBJ2-7, the V gene TRBV28; 10 nucleotides align to TRBD2. This CDR3 contains 17 residues. The J segment lost 0 bases and the V segment lost 1 base, leaving 6 bases of the junction unmatched. CDR1 MDHEN and CDR2 SYDVKM come from the germline V gene. DNA for the CDR3: TGTGCCAGCAGTTTATCCCGAAGCGGGAGGGCCTCCTACGAGCAGTACTTC. This codes for CASSLSRSGRASYEQYF.

The chain combines TRBV28 with TRBJ1-2; D might be TRBD1 (6 bases). CDR3 length: 14 residues. Trimming removed 6 bases at V and 4 bases at J, with 15 bases between. Germline V lookup: CDR1 MDHEN, CDR2 SYDVKM. The CDR3 nucleotides are TGTGCCAGCAGCACTAGACAGGACCTCTATGGCTACACCTTC. It codes for CASSTRQDLYGYTF.

The chain is built from TRBV5-6 and TRBJ2-3, with D perhaps matching TRBD2 (5 bases). Trimming pared 5 bases from V and 0 bases from J, leaving 7 bases between. The germline gives CDR1 SGHDT, CDR2 YYEEEE. The CDR3 is 13 amino acids. CDR3 nucleotides: TGTGCCAGCAGAAGGGAGAGCACAGATACGCAGTATTTT. Amino acid sequence: CASRRESTDTQYF.

This sequence joins TRBV6-5 and TRBJ2-1, with 8 nucleotides matching TRBD1. V was clipped by 6 bases and J by 3 bases; unmatched bases: 7. The CDR3 is 15 residues long. Germline loops: CDR1 MNHEY, CDR2 SVGAGI. The CDR3 is CASRPGTGFYNEQFF. The CDR3 nucleotides are TGTGCCAGCAGACCTGGGACAGGTTTCTACAATGAGCAGTTCTTC.

This chain joins TRBV18 and TRBJ2-1; 15 bases fit TRBD2. The V gene end was trimmed by 5 bases and the J gene end by 3 bases; junction bases not matched to a gene: 11. The CDR3 spans 19 residues. In germline, CDR1 is KGHSH, CDR2 LQKENI. The CDR3 sequence is CASSSRTSGRAGYYNEQFF. As DNA, the CDR3 is TGTGCCAGCTCATCAAGGACTAGCGGGAGGGCCGGATACTACAATGAGCAGTTCTTC.

J is TRBJ2-7 and V is TRBV3-1 (or the pseudogene TRBV3-2); TRBD2 matches 9 bases. V lost 0 bases, J lost 4 bases, and 7 bases stayed unmatched. Germline values: CDR1 LGHDT, CDR2 YNNKEL (reference sequence). The CDR3 has 16 amino acids. CDR3 residues: CASSQEGVAGAYEQYF. The CDR3 nucleotides read TGTGCCAGCAGCCAAGAGGGGGTAGCGGGGGCTTACGAGCAGTACTTC.

This clone was seen a single time. The chain uses TRBV5-1 and TRBJ2-2, with 7 bases matching TRBD2. V was clipped by 0 bases and J by 3 bases; unmatched bases: 5. Germline CDR1 is SGHRS and CDR2 is YFSETQ. The CDR3 runs 16 residues. CDR3 amino acids: CASSLVLAEYTGELFF. The DNA for the CDR3 is TGCGCCAGCAGCTTGGTTCTAGCGGAATACACCGGGGAGCTGTTTTTT.

The chain employs TRBV7-2 and TRBJ2-7; 7 positions match TRBD2. This CDR3 is 14 amino acids long. V dropped 1 base and J dropped 0; count of bases not matched to a gene: 0. CDR1 and CDR2 from the germline V gene are SGHTA and FQGNSA. CDR3 amino acids: CASSLGDYSYEQYF. For the CDR3, the DNA is TGTGCCAGCAGCTTAGGGGACTACTCCTACGAGCAGTACTTC.

CDR3 nucleotides: TGCGCCAGCAGCACCGGACTAGCCTTGGGAGAGACCCAGTACTTC. Protein: CASSTGLALGETQYF. V usage is TRBV5-1 and J usage is TRBJ2-5, with TRBD2 matching over 8 bases. The CDR3 covers 15 residues. With V trimmed by 4 bases and J by 4 bases, 9 bases remained unmatched. Looked up from germline, CDR1 is SGHRS and CDR2 is YFSETQ.

The genes are TRBV2 and TRBJ1-5, with 10 bases that match TRBD1. The CDR3 contains 15 residues. Germline V gene sequence: CDR1 SNHLY, CDR2 FYNNEI. J was trimmed by 6 bases and V by 4 bases; bases with no gene match: 6. The CDR3 sequence is CASSGDRGLGQPQHF. The CDR3 nucleotides are TGTGCCAGCAGTGGCGACAGGGGGCTCGGTCAGCCCCAGCATTTT.

The chain combines TRBV7-8 with TRBJ2-2; maybe TRBD2 (5 bases). CDR1 is SGHVS and CDR2 is FQNEAQ in the germline V gene. Trimming removed 3 bases from V and 3 bases from J, with 11 bases in between. There are 15 residues in the CDR3. The CDR3 sequence is CASSFGFGDTGELFF. The CDR3 DNA reads as TGTGCCAGCAGCTTCGGGTTCGGGGACACCGGGGAGCTGTTTTTT.

The count of this clone is one. The V gene is TRBV24-1, the J gene TRBJ2-1; 10 bases agree with TRBD1. V trimming: 3 bases; J trimming: 0 bases; junction bases outside the gene matches: 10. The CDR3 covers 19 residues. Germline V gives CDR1 KGHDR, CDR2 SFDVKD. CDR3 sequence reads: CATSDPDRGSLSSYNEQFF. The CDR3 DNA follows: TGTGCCACCAGTGATCCGGACAGGGGGTCCCTAAGCTCCTACAATGAGCAGTTCTTC.

The rearrangement uses TRBV29-1 and TRBJ1-5, with D possibly TRBD1 on 5 matching bases. The CDR3 has 14 amino acids. Germline CDR1 is SQVTM and CDR2 is ANQGSEA. V lost 4 bases and J 2 bases, leaving 12 bases between the germline ends. Here the CDR3 reads CSVGGVGGNQPQHF. CDR3 DNA sequence: TGCAGCGTTGGGGGGGTAGGTGGCAATCAGCCCCAGCATTTT.

J is TRBJ2-1 and V is TRBV18; possible D gene TRBD2, 5 bases. The CDR3 has 12 amino acids. The germline V gene has CDR1 KGHSH and CDR2 LQKENI. V lost 4 bases and J lost 8, with 9 bases in between. The CDR3 sequence is CASSLASYEQFF. The CDR3 DNA is TGTGCCAGCTCACTAGCGTCCTATGAGCAGTTCTTC.